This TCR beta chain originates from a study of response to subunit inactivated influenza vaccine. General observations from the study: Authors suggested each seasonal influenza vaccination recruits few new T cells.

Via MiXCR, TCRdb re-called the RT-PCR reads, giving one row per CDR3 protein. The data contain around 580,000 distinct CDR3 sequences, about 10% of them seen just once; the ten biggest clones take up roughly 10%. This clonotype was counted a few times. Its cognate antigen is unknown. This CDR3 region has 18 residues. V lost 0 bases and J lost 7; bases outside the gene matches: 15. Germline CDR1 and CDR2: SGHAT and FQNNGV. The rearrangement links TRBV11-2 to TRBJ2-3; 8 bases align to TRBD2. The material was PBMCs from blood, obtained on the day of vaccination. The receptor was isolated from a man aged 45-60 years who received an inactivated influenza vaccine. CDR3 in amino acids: CASSLEGVRQRELYTQYF. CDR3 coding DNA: TGTGCCAGCAGCTTAGAGGGCGTCAGGCAGCGGGAGTTGTATACGCAGTATTTT.